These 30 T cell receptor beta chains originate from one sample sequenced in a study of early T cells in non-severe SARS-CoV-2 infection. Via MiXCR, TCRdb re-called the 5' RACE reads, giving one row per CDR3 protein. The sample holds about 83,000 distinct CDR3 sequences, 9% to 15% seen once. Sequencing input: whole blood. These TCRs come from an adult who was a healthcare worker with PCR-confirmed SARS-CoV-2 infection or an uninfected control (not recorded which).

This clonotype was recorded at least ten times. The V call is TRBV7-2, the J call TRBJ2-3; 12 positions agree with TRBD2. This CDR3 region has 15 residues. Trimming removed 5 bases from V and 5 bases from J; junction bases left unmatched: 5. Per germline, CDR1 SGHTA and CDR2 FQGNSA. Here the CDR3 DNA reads TGTGCCAGCAGCCCTAGCGGGAGGGCGGAAGATACGCAGTATTTT. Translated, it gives CASSPSGRAEDTQYF. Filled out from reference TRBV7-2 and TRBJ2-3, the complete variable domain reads GAGVSQSPSNKVTEKGKDVELRCDPISGHTALYWYRQSLGQGLEFLIYFQGNSAPDKSGLPSDRFSAERTGGSVSTLTIQRTQQEDSAVYLCASSPSGRAEDTQYFGPGTRLTVL.

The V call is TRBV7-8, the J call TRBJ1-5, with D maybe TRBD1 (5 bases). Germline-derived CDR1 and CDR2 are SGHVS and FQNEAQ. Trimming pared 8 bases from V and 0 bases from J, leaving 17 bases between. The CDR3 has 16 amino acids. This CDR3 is CASALLGPDSNQPQHF. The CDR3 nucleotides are TGTGCCAGCGCCCTGTTGGGGCCCGATAGCAATCAGCCCCAGCATTTT.

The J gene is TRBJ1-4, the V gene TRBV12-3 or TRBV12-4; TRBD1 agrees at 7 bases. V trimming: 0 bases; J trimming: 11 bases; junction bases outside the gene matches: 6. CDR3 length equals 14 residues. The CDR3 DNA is TGTGCCAGCAGTTTAGCAGGGGGCGGTGGGAAACTGTTTTTT. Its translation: CASSLAGGGGKLFF.

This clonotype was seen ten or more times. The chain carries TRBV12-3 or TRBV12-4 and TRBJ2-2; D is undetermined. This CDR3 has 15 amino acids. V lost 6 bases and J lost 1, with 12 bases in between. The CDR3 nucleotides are TGTGCCAGCAGGCCCGGTCCAGGGAACACCGGGGAGCTGTTTTTT. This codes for CASRPGPGNTGELFF.

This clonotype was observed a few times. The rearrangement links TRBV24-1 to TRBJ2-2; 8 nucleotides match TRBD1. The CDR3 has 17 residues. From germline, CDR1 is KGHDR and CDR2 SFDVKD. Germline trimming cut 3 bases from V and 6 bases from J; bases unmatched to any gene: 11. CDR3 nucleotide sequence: TGTGCCACCAGTGATACGCACGGACAGGGCGAATCCGGGGAGCTGTTTTTT. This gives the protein CATSDTHGQGESGELFF.

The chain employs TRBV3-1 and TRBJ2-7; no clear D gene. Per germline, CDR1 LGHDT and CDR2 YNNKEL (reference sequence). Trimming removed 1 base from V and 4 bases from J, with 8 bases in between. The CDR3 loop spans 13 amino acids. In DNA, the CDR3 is TGTGCCAGCAGCCAAGCGGCGGCGTACGAGCAGTACTTC. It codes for CASSQAAAYEQYF.

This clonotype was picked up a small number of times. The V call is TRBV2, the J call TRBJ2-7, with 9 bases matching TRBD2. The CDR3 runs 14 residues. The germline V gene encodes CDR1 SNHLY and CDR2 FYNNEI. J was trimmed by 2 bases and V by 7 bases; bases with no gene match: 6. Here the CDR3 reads CASKETSGTYEQYF. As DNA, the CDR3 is TGTGCCAGCAAGGAGACTAGCGGAACCTACGAGCAGTACTTC.

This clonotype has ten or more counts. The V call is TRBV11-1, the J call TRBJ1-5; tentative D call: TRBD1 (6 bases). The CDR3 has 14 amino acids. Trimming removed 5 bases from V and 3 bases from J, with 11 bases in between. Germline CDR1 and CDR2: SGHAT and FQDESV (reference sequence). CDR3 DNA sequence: TGTGCCAGCAGCCGTAACAGGGCCAATCAGCCCCAGCATTTT. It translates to CASSRNRANQPQHF.

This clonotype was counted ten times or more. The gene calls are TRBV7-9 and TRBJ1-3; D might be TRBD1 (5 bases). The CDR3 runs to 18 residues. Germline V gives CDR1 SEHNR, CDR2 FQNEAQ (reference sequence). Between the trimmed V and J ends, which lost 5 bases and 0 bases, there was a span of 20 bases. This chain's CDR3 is CASSRLPGPTSSGNTIYF. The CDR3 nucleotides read TGTGCCAGCAGCCGACTCCCGGGACCGACGAGCTCTGGAAACACCATATATTTT.

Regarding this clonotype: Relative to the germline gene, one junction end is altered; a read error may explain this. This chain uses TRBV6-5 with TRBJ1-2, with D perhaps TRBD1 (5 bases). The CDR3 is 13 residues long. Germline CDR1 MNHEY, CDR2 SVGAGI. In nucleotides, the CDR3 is TGTGCCAGCAGTTACTCGATTTCGGCAGGGATATCATTC. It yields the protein CASSYSISAGISF.

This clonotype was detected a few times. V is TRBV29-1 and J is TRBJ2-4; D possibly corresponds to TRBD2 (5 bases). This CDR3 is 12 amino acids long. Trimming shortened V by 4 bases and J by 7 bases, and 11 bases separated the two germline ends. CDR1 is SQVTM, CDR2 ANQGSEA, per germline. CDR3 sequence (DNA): TGCAGCGTTGGAGAGGGTTTGAACATTCAGTACTTC. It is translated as CSVGEGLNIQYF.

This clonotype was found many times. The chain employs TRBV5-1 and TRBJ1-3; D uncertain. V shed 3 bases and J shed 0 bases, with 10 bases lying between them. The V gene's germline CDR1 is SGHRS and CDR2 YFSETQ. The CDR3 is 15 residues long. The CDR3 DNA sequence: TGCGCCAGCAGCTCCGACCCCTACTCTGGAAACACCATATATTTT. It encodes CASSSDPYSGNTIYF.

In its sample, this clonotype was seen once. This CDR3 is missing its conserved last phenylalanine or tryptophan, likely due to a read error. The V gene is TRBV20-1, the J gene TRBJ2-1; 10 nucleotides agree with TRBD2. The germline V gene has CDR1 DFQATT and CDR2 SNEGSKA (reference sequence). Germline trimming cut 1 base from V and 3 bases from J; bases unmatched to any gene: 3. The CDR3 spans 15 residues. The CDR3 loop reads CSARGLAGNYNEQFL. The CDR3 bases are TGCAGTGCTAGAGGACTAGCGGGTAACTACAATGAGCAGTTCCTC.

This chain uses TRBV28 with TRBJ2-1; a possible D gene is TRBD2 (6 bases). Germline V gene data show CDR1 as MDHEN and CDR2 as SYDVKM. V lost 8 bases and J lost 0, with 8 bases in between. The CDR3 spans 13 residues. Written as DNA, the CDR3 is TGTGCCAGCTTAGCGGTCTCCTACAATGAGCAGTTCTTC. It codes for CASLAVSYNEQFF. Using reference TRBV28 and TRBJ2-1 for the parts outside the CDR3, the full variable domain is DVKVTQSSRYLVKRTGEKVFLECVQDMDHENMFWYRQDPGLGLRLIYFSYDVKMKEKGDIPEGYSVSREKKERFSLILESASTNQTSMYLCASLAVSYNEQFFGPGTRLTVL.

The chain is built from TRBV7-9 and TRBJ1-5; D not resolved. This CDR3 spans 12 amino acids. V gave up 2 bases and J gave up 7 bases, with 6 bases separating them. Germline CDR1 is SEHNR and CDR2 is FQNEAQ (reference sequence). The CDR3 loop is CASSLTGQPQHF. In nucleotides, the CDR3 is TGTGCCAGCAGCTTAACCGGGCAGCCCCAGCATTTT.

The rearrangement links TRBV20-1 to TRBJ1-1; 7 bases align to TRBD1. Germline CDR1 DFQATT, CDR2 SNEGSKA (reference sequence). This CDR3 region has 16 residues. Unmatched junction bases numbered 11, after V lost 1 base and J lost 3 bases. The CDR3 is CSARGFTGVGDTEAFF. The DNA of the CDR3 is TGCAGTGCTAGAGGATTCACAGGGGTTGGAGACACTGAAGCTTTCTTT.

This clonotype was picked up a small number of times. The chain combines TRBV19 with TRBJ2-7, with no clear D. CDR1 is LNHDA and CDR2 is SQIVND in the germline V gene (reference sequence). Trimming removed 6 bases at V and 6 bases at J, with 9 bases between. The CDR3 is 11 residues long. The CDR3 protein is CASSYLTEQYF. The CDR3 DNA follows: TGTGCCAGTAGCTATTTAACCGAGCAGTACTTC.

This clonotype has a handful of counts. CDR3 coding DNA: TGTGCCAGCAGCTTCGGACGGGGCGGGGAGCTGTTTTTT. Its protein is CASSFGRGGELFF. This chain joins TRBV7-3 and TRBJ2-2; possibly TRBD2 for D (5 bases). Trimming cost V 3 bases and J 7 bases, with 9 bases left between them. CDR3 length: 13 amino acids. The V gene's germline CDR1 is SGHTA and CDR2 FQGTGA.

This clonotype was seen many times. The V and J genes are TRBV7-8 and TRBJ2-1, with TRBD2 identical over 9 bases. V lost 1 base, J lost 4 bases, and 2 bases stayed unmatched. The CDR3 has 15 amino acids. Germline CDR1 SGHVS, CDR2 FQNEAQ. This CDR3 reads CASSLESGGYNEQFF. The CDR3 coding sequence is TGTGCCAGCAGCTTAGAAAGCGGGGGGTACAATGAGCAGTTCTTC.

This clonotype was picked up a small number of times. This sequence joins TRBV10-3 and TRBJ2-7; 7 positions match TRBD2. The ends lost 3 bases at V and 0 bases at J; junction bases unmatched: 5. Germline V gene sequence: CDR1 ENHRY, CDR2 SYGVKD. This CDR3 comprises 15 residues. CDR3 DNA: TGTGCCATCAGTGATGGCGGGAGTTCCTCCTACGAGCAGTACTTC. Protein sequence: CAISDGGSSSYEQYF.

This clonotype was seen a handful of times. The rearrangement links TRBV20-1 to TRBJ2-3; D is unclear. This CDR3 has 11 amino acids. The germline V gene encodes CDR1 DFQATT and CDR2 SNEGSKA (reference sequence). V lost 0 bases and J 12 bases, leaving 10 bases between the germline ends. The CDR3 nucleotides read TGCAGTGCTAGAGATGAGTTACGACAGTATTTT. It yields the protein CSARDELRQYF.

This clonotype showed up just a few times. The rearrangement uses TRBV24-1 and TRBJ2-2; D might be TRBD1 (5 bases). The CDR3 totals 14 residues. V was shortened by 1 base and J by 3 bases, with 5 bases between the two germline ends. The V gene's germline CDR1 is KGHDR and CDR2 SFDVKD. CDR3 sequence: CATSDFRDTGELFF. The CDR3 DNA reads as TGTGCCACCAGTGATTTCAGGGACACCGGGGAGCTGTTTTTT.

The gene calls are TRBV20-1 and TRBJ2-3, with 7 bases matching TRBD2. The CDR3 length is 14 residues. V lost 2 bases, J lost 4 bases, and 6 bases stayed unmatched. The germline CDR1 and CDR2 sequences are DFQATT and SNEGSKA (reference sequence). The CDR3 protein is CSARRGSGADTQYF. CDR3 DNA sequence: TGCAGTGCTAGACGCGGGAGTGGGGCAGATACGCAGTATTTT.

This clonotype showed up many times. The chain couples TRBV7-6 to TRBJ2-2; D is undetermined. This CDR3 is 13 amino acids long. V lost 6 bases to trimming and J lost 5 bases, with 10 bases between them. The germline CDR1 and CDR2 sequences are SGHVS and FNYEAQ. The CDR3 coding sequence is TGTGCCAGCAGTGAGGTCACGACCGGGGAGCTGTTTTTT. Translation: CASSEVTTGELFF.

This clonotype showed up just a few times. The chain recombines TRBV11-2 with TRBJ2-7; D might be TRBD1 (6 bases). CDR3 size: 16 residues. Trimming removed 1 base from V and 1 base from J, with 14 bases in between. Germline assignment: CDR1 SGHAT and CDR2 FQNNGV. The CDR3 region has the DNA TGTGCCAGCAGCTTAGGTCTTGGGACACCATCCTACGAGCAGTACTTC. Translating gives CASSLGLGTPSYEQYF.

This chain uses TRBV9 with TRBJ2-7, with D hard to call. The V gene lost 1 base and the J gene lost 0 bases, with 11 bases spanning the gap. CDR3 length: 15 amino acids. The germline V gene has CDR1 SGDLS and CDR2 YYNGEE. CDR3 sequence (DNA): TGTGCCAGCAGCGTATCCTACCCGAGCTCCTACGAGCAGTACTTC. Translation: CASSVSYPSSYEQYF.

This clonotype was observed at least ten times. CDR3 residues: CASSLSGTLMREQYF. CDR3 coding DNA: TGTGCCAGCAGTTTATCCGGGACCCTCATGAGGGAGCAGTACTTC. The rearrangement uses TRBV27 and TRBJ2-7, with D perhaps given as TRBD1 or TRBD2 (5 bases each). CDR3 length: 15 residues. Per germline, CDR1 MNHEY and CDR2 SMNVEV (reference sequence). V shed 0 bases and J shed 7 bases, with 16 bases lying between them.

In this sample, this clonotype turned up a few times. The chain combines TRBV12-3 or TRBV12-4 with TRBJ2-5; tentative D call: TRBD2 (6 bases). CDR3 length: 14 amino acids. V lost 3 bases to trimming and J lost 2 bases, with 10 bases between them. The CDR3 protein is CASSFVAVQETQYF. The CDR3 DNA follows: TGTGCCAGCAGTTTTGTAGCGGTTCAAGAGACCCAGTACTTC.

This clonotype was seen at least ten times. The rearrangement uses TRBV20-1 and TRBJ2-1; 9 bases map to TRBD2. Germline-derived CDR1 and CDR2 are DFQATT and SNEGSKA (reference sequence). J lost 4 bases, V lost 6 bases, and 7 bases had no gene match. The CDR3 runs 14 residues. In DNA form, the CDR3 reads TGCAGTGCCAGTCGGACTAGCGATTACAATGAGCAGTTCTTC. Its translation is CSASRTSDYNEQFF.

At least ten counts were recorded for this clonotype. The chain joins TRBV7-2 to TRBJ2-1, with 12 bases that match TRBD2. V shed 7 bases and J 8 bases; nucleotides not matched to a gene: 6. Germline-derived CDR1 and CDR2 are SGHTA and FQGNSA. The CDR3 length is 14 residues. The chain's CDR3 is CASTLAGGLHEQFF. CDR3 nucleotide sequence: TGTGCCAGCACCCTAGCGGGAGGGTTACATGAGCAGTTCTTC.